Listed below are T cell receptor beta chains from one sample, sequenced in a study of CD8+CD57+ T cells in acquired aplastic anemia. TCRdb called the reads again in MiXCR, with one record for every CDR3 protein. Of a few hundred thousand distinct CDR3 sequences in the sample, roughly 55% were seen once. The sample was sorted CD4+, CD8+, or CD8+CD57+ T cells (not recorded which) from PBMCs. These TCRs come from a human donor in good health. CDR3s include the opening cysteine and the closing phenylalanine or tryptophan. D genes are given only for firm matches. The size field is filled for only some rows; it gives once, few, many or a size class.

v_call	j_call	clone_size	d_call	cdr3_aa	cdr3_nt
TRBV7-2	TRBJ2-1	-	-	CASSLTRESYNEQFF	TGTGCCAGCAGCTTAACTAGGGAGTCCTACAATGAGCAGTTCTTC
TRBV10-3	TRBJ2-2	-	TRBD2	CAISNLREVVAGELFF	TGTGCCATCAGTAATTTGCGGGAGGTTGTGGCCGGGGAGCTGTTTTTT
TRBV10-3	TRBJ1-1	-	-	CAISPSVGYTEAFF	TGTGCCATCAGTCCTTCCGTGGGGTACACTGAAGCTTTTTTT
TRBV2	TRBJ1-2	-	TRBD1	CASKLRGLSYGYTF	TGTGCCAGCAAGCTCAGGGGGCTGAGCTATGGCTACACCTTC
TRBV7-2	TRBJ1-1	-	-	CASSLSELNTEAFF	TGTGCCAGCAGCTTAAGTGAGTTGAACACTGAAGCTTTCTTT
TRBV7-9	TRBJ1-6	-	-	CASSLGWKDSVSPLHF	TGTGCCAGCAGCTTAGGGTGGAAGGACAGCGTCTCACCCCTCCACTTT
TRBV20-1	TRBJ2-3	few	TRBD2	CSARAGGPSSTDTQYF	TGCAGTGCTAGAGCGGGGGGGCCAAGCAGCACAGATACGCAGTATTTT
TRBV12-3/TRBV12-4	TRBJ2-3	-	-	CASRLTLATDTQYF	TGTGCCAGCAGATTGACCTTGGCCACAGATACGCAGTATTTT
TRBV19	TRBJ2-7	-	TRBD1	CASSIGTGGLYEQYF	TGTGCCAGTAGTATCGGGACAGGGGGCCTCTACGAGCAGTACTTC
TRBV5-1	TRBJ2-1	-	TRBD1	CASSLAWTGPNEQFF	TGCGCCAGCAGCTTGGCCTGGACAGGGCCTAATGAGCAGTTCTTC
TRBV7-9	TRBJ2-7	-	-	CASSGTPDPRREQYF	TGTGCCAGCAGCGGGACTCCTGACCCTAGGAGGGAGCAGTACTTC
TRBV15	TRBJ2-1	-	TRBD2	CATSSRPGLAGLYNEQFF	TGTGCCACCAGCAGTAGACCGGGACTAGCGGGACTATACAATGAGCAGTTCTTC
TRBV4-1	TRBJ1-5	once	-	CASSQEDGSNQPQHF	TGCGCCAGCAGCCAAGAAGACGGAAGCAATCAGCCCCAGCATTTT
TRBV10-3	TRBJ2-1	few	TRBD1	CAIRQTGGADEQFF	TGTGCCATCAGGCAGACAGGGGGCGCGGATGAGCAGTTCTTC
TRBV20-1	TRBJ2-3	-	TRBD1	CSASRDSQTDTQYF	TGCAGTGCTAGTAGGGACAGCCAGACAGATACGCAGTATTTT
TRBV20-1	TRBJ2-1	-	-	CSARGRVGNEQFF	TGCAGTGCTAGAGGCAGGGTTGGCAATGAGCAGTTCTTC
TRBV19	TRBJ2-5	-	-	CASSISGLETQYF	TGTGCCAGTAGTATATCAGGGCTCGAGACCCAGTACTTC
TRBV20-1	TRBJ2-7	few	TRBD1	CSASRTGSNYEQYF	TGCAGTGCCTCAAGGACAGGGAGTAACTACGAGCAGTACTTC
TRBV11-3	TRBJ2-7	-	-	CASSQDGVYEQYF	TGTGCCAGCAGCCAAGATGGTGTCTACGAGCAGTACTTC
TRBV11-3	TRBJ2-7	-	TRBD2	CASSFASGSTYEQYF	TGTGCCAGCAGCTTTGCTAGCGGGAGTACCTACGAGCAGTACTTC
TRBV7-2	TRBJ2-7	few	TRBD2	CASSLLAGTEDEQYF	TGTGCCAGCAGCTTACTAGCGGGGACTGAAGACGAGCAGTACTTC
TRBV7-3	TRBJ1-1	many	-	CASSFGGPMAEAFF	TGTGCCAGCAGCTTCGGGGGGCCTATGGCTGAAGCTTTCTTT
TRBV29-1	TRBJ2-1	-	TRBD2	CSVEGSGGGNEQFF	TGCAGCGTTGAAGGTTCGGGCGGGGGCAATGAGCAGTTCTTC
TRBV20-1	TRBJ1-1	few	TRBD1	CSARDSLNTEAFF	TGCAGTGCCCGGGACAGTTTGAACACTGAAGCTTTCTTT
TRBV7-8	TRBJ1-5	-	-	CASSFGTGNDQPQHF	TGTGCCAGCAGCTTTGGTACAGGGAACGATCAGCCCCAGCATTTT
TRBV10-2	TRBJ2-5	many	-	CASSDWLGGKETQYF	TGCGCCAGCAGTGATTGGCTGGGTGGAAAAGAGACCCAGTACTTC
TRBV12-3/TRBV12-4	TRBJ2-7	-	TRBD2	CASSLAGTSGGVYEQYF	TGTGCCAGCAGTTTAGCGGGGACTAGCGGGGGGGTCTACGAGCAGTACTTC
TRBV7-9	TRBJ1-1	-	-	CASSLQANTEAFF	TGTGCCAGCAGCCTCCAGGCGAACACTGAAGCTTTCTTT
TRBV6-1	TRBJ1-1	once	-	CASSDWARGTEAFF	TGTGCCAGCAGTGATTGGGCCCGGGGCACTGAAGCTTTCTTT
TRBV20-1	TRBJ1-2	-	-	CSATTGHGYTF	TGCAGTGCCACAACAGGGCATGGCTACACCTTC
TRBV10-3	TRBJ2-1	-	-	CAISERQPYNEQFF	TGTGCCATCAGTGAGCGTCAACCTTACAATGAGCAGTTCTTC
TRBV5-8	TRBJ1-5	many	-	CASSLAGGFQPQHF	TGTGCCAGCAGCTTGGCCGGAGGGTTTCAGCCCCAGCATTTT